This T cell receptor (beta chain) was captured by sequencing in a study of shared clonotypes between healthy human individuals. Germline V gene sequence: CDR1 SGDLS, CDR2 YYNGEE. The V and J ends lost 3 bases and 7 bases, in that order; junction bases with no gene match: 3. The CDR3 runs to 13 residues. Assay: immunoSEQ multiplex PCR; the TCRdb copy retains only in-frame clones and omits some. The repertoire holds more than 2 million clones, about 94% seen once, with 0.1% to 0.15% in the top ten. The sample was naive CD4+ T cells sorted from blood. Specified subset: CD45RA+ positively selected. The J gene is TRBJ2-3, the V gene TRBV9, with 9 bases fitting TRBD2. The receptor comes from a man aged 18 to 29 in good health. CDR3 protein: CASSGTSENTQYF. CDR3 nucleotide sequence: TGTGCCAGCAGCGGGACTAGCGAAAATACGCAGTATTTT.